Below, one TCR beta chain is given with its context. Its antigen is as yet unknown. Germline lookup yields CDR1 SNHLY and CDR2 FYNNEI. The CDR3 length is 14 residues. V was clipped by 6 bases and J by 0 bases, with 12 bases between them. The data are from a study of T cell responses to AZD1222 COVID-19 vaccine. Broader study findings: Among vaccine-associated CD4 TCRs, coverage spanned spike, with dominance at 160-218 and 743-854.

This table comes from immunoSEQ multiplex PCR, and its TCRdb copy is limited to in-frame clones, with some not included. The sample has more than 60,000 clones, roughly 85% seen once; the top ten hold about 1.3%. The sample consisted of peripheral blood, taken 28 days after the second AZD1222 dose. The receptor was isolated from an adult who received the AZD1222 COVID-19 vaccine. This chain links TRBV2 with TRBJ2-7; D is possibly TRBD1 or TRBD2 (5 bases each). The CDR3 DNA reads TGTGCCAGCAGGTTGGACGGGGCCTCCTACGAGCAGTACTTC. This codes for CASRLDGASYEQYF.